Below are 8 T cell receptor beta chains sequenced from a single sample in a study of T cell responses to AZD1222 COVID-19 vaccine. Here immunoSEQ multiplex PCR was the method, and the copy in TCRdb shows in-frame clones only, minus some. The table lists about 190,000 clones, under 95% of them singletons. The source was peripheral blood, collected on day 0 of AZD1222 vaccination. The receptors derive from an adult in good health.

V gene TRBV12-5 combines with J gene TRBJ2-2, with a weak D call TRBD2 (5 bases). The CDR3 contains 15 residues. V lost 7 bases, J lost 7 bases, and 19 bases lay in between. The germline gives CDR1 LGHNT, CDR2 FRNRAP. CDR3 coding DNA: TGTGCTAGTGCCCCCCAAGGAGGACGGGACGGGGAGCTGTTTTTT. The encoded protein is CASAPQGGRDGELFF.

The rearrangement joins TRBV3-1 (or the pseudogene TRBV3-2) to TRBJ2-7; D unresolved. Germline V gives CDR1 LGHDT, CDR2 YNNKEL (reference sequence). This CDR3 contains 13 residues. Trimming shortened V by 3 bases and J by 0 bases, and 6 bases separated the two germline ends. The CDR3 region has the DNA TGTGCCAGCAGCCAGGGTTACTCCTACGAGCAGTACTTC. Amino acids: CASSQGYSYEQYF.

The chain joins TRBV11-2 to TRBJ1-1; 8 positions match TRBD1. Germline V gene data show CDR1 as SGHAT and CDR2 as FQNNGV. V lost 0 bases and J lost 3; bases outside the gene matches: 3. The CDR3 loop spans 15 amino acids. The DNA of the CDR3 is TGTGCCAGCAGCTTAGAGGGACAGGTTCACACTGAAGCTTTCTTT. Protein: CASSLEGQVHTEAFF.

CDR3 bases: TGTGCCAGCAGTAATAAAAACGGCAATCAGCCCCAGCATTTT. It yields the protein CASSNKNGNQPQHF. The rearrangement links TRBV6-5 to TRBJ1-5; D is unclear. Trimming stripped 5 bases from V and 2 bases from J, with 10 bases between. Germline CDR1 reads MNHEY; CDR2 reads SVGAGI. CDR3 length: 14 amino acids.

J is TRBJ2-2 and V is TRBV19; no definite D call. Germline V CDR1 and CDR2: LNHDA, SQIVND (reference sequence). The CDR3 consists of 13 residues. V was trimmed by 11 bases and J by 0 bases, leaving 10 bases between them. Written as DNA, the CDR3 is TGTGCCCTCCGGTTGTCGAACACCGGGGAGCTGTTTTTT. Protein product: CALRLSNTGELFF.

This rearrangement joins TRBV7-3 to TRBJ2-7; 8 bases fit TRBD1. There are 13 residues in the CDR3. Looked up from germline, CDR1 is SGHTA and CDR2 is FQGTGA. J was trimmed by 6 bases and V by 6 bases; bases with no gene match: 7. Here the CDR3 reads CASRAETGAEQYF. Here the CDR3 DNA reads TGTGCCAGCAGGGCCGAGACAGGGGCCGAGCAGTACTTC.

V usage is TRBV2 and J usage is TRBJ1-3; TRBD1 aligns across 8 bases. V lost 8 bases, J lost 0 bases, and 9 bases stayed unmatched. This CDR3 has 16 amino acids. In germline, CDR1 is SNHLY, CDR2 FYNNEI. The CDR3 sequence is CASGQIGQGSGNTIYF. The CDR3 nucleotides are TGTGCCAGCGGTCAGATTGGACAGGGCTCTGGAAACACCATATATTTT.

The chain carries TRBV28 and TRBJ2-7; D may correspond to TRBD1 or TRBD2 (5 bases each). The CDR3 loop spans 15 amino acids. Between the trimmed V and J ends, which lost 2 bases and 1 base, there was a span of 12 bases. The V gene's germline CDR1 is MDHEN and CDR2 SYDVKM. The CDR3 DNA reads as TGTGCCAGCAGTTTACCCGGGACCAATTCCTACGAGCAGTACTTC. This codes for CASSLPGTNSYEQYF.